The 10 T cell receptor beta chains below come from one sample, sequenced in a study of cytomegalovirus exposure and HLA in healthy donors. PCR used 60 Vbeta primers and 13 Jbeta primers. The table came from immunoSEQ multiplex PCR; TCRdb's copy has only in-frame clones and leaves some out. This table holds roughly 80,000 clones, about 80% found once. Material: PBMCs. The source is a man aged 40-55 years in good health and CMV-seronegative.

The chain employs TRBV11-2 and TRBJ2-1; 11 bases are a match to TRBD2. The CDR3 length is 13 residues. V dropped 6 bases and J dropped 10; count of bases not matched to a gene: 5. Germline CDR1 SGHAT, CDR2 FQNNGV. This CDR3 reads CASRQTSGEEQFF. CDR3 nucleotide sequence: TGTGCCAGCAGACAGACTAGCGGGGAGGAGCAGTTCTTC.

The chain uses TRBV13 and TRBJ2-7; 11 bases line up with TRBD2. From germline, CDR1 is PRHDT and CDR2 FYEKMQ (reference sequence). Trimming at V came to 3 bases and at J to 1 base, leaving 2 bases not matched to a gene. The CDR3 sequence is 15 residues long. The CDR3 DNA reads TGTGCCAGCAGCTTTACTAGCGGGGGTTCCTACGAGCAGTACTTC. Amino acid sequence: CASSFTSGGSYEQYF.

The chain uses TRBV29-1 and TRBJ1-1; 7 bases match TRBD1. The J segment lost 1 base and the V segment lost 7 bases, leaving 3 bases of the junction unmatched. There are 12 residues in the CDR3. Germline CDR1 SQVTM, CDR2 ANQGSEA. The CDR3 DNA is TGCAGCGGGAGACAGGGGAACACTGAAGCTTTCTTT. Protein: CSGRQGNTEAFF.

This clone was seen only a few times. The V call is TRBV6-5, the J call TRBJ1-5; 7 bases are a match to TRBD1. This CDR3 contains 14 residues. Per germline, CDR1 MNHEY and CDR2 SVGAGI. V gave up 6 bases and J gave up 3 bases; unmatched junction bases: 5. DNA for the CDR3: TGTGCCAGCAGACCACAGGGGTTCAATCAGCCCCAGCATTTT. As protein: CASRPQGFNQPQHF.

Turning to this clone: A junction boundary mismatches the germline segment, possibly from a read error. The V and J genes are TRBV7-9 and TRBJ1-5; perhaps TRBD1 as D (5 bases). From germline, CDR1 is SEHNR and CDR2 FQNEAQ (reference sequence). The CDR3 totals 18 residues. CDR3 DNA: TGTTCCAGCAGCCATATAACAGGTCTAGGGGATAGCAATCAGCCCCAGCATTTT. The encoded protein is CSSSHITGLGDSNQPQHF.

The rearrangement links TRBV10-2 to TRBJ2-7; 9 nucleotides line up with TRBD1. Germline V lookup: CDR1 WSHSY, CDR2 SAAADI. V lost 6 bases, J lost 1 base, and 4 bases stayed unmatched. The CDR3 has 14 amino acids. The CDR3 nucleotides are TGCGCCAGCAGGCGACAGGGGGTATCCTACGAGCAGTACTTC. Its protein is CASRRQGVSYEQYF.

This sequence joins TRBV10-2 and TRBJ2-7, with 9 bases identical to TRBD2. The CDR3 runs 13 residues. With 8 bases clipped from V and 3 bases from J, the junction kept 5 bases outside the gene matches. Germline CDR1 and CDR2: WSHSY and SAAADI. The CDR3 is CASAGGPVYEQYF. In nucleotides, the CDR3 is TGCGCCAGCGCGGGGGGGCCCGTCTACGAGCAGTACTTC.

The V and J genes are TRBV11-2 and TRBJ1-2; 9 bases match TRBD1. Germline values: CDR1 SGHAT, CDR2 FQNNGV. The V and J ends lost 5 bases and 7 bases, in that order; junction bases with no gene match: 17. The CDR3 length is 17 residues. The CDR3 sequence: CASSLTGGGPFPRGYTF. DNA for the CDR3: TGTGCCAGCAGCCTTACAGGGGGCGGACCTTTCCCCCGTGGCTACACCTTC.

V is TRBV5-1 and J is TRBJ2-7, with TRBD1 as a possible D gene (6 bases). Trimming shortened V by 6 bases and J by 1 base, and 11 bases separated the two germline ends. Germline lookup yields CDR1 SGHRS and CDR2 YFSETQ. The CDR3 is 13 amino acids. In DNA, the CDR3 is TGCGCCAGCAAATGGGGGCAGTCCTACGAGCAGTACTTC. Translating gives CASKWGQSYEQYF.

A remark on this clone: Mismatch with germline at one junction end may stem from a read error. The CDR3 DNA is TGTGCCAGCAGTCGGGCGGGGGAGAACACTGAAGCTTCCTTT. Translating it yields CASSRAGENTEASF. The chain uses TRBV6-1 and TRBJ1-1; D perhaps matches TRBD1 (5 bases). The CDR3 runs 14 residues. Looked up from germline, CDR1 is MNHNS and CDR2 is SASEGT.